The rows below give T cell receptor beta chains drawn from one sample of a study of CD8+ T cells in alopecia areata. Libraries were prepared by immunoSEQ multiplex PCR; TCRdb keeps only in-frame clonotypes and omits some of them. The sample yields 150,000 to 200,000 clones, 58% seen once. The source was CD4+ T cells sorted from blood, collected at approximately week 56, from a patient treated with tofacitinib. These receptors all stem from a human donor with alopecia areata. Each CDR3 is given with its conserved first and last residue. D genes are given only for firm matches. Only some rows state a clone size, as once, few, many or a class for expanded clones.

size | J | length | V | D | DNA | CDR3
- | TRBJ2-1 | 17 | TRBV29-1 | TRBD1 | TGCAGCGTTGAAGATCAGGGGGCTTGGAGTTATAACAATGAGCAGTTCTTC | CSVEDQGAWSYNNEQFF
- | TRBJ1-1 | 17 | TRBV30 | - | TGTGCCTGGAGCCGGGGGGTTGGAGGTTTCGTAAACACTGAAGCTTTCTTT | CAWSRGVGGFVNTEAFF
few | TRBJ2-1 | 15 | TRBV5-6 | TRBD2 | TGTGCCAGCAGCTCTGGACTAGCGGTTTACAATGAGCAGTTCTTC | CASSSGLAVYNEQFF
few | TRBJ1-1 | 17 | TRBV30 | TRBD1 | TGTGCCTGGCACGGGACAGGGATCGGCCGAGGCAACACTGAAGCTTTCTTT | CAWHGTGIGRGNTEAFF
few | TRBJ2-7 | 13 | TRBV29-1 | - | TGCAGCGAGAGACAGGACAATTTTGGGGAGCAGTACTTC | CSERQDNFGEQYF
- | TRBJ1-2 | 11 | TRBV30 | - | TGTGCCTGTCCGACTAACTATGGCTACACCTTC | CACPTNYGYTF
- | TRBJ2-5 | 22 | TRBV7-8 | - | TGTGCCAGCAGCTTAGCGCTAAGTTCCCATCCCGCCTTACAGGGCCACCAAGAGACCCAGTACTTC | CASSLALSSHPALQGHQETQYF
- | TRBJ2-1 | 12 | TRBV30 | - | TGTGCCTGGAGTTCTAGCGAGGCCGTTCAGTTCTTC | CAWSSSEAVQFF
- | TRBJ2-5 | 14 | TRBV7-7 | TRBD2 | TGTGCTAGCAGCTTAGCGGGGATTCAAGAGACCCAGTACTTC | CASSLAGIQETQYF
- | TRBJ2-2 | 15 | TRBV29-1 | TRBD2 | TGCAGCGTGAACCTCCGGGACTACAACACCGGGGAGCTGTTTTTT | CSVNLRDYNTGELFF
- | TRBJ1-6 | 13 | TRBV19 | TRBD1 | TGTGCCAGTTCAGACAGGGGAAATTCACCCCTCCACTTT | CASSDRGNSPLHF
- | TRBJ1-5 | 12 | TRBV6-6 | - | TGTGCCAGCAGTTCCAGGGATCAGCCCCAGCATTTT | CASSSRDQPQHF
few | TRBJ1-1 | 13 | TRBV29-1 | - | TGCAGCGTTCGATCCCGAGGAAACACTGAAGCTTTCTTT | CSVRSRGNTEAFF
- | TRBJ1-5 | 13 | TRBV30 | - | TGTGCCTGGAGTGTTGGTGGGCCCCAGCCCCAGCATTTT | CAWSVGGPQPQHF
- | TRBJ2-3 | 13 | TRBV7-2 | TRBD1 | TGTGCCAGCAGCTTAGGGACAGGTCATACGCAGTATTTT | CASSLGTGHTQYF
few | TRBJ1-1 | 13 | TRBV29-1 | - | TGCAGCGTTCAAGGACTCATGAACACTGAAGCTTTCTTT | CSVQGLMNTEAFF
few | TRBJ1-5 | 13 | TRBV23-1 | TRBD1 | TGCGCCTCGGATACAGGGGGCGGGCAGCCCCAGCATTTT | CASDTGGGQPQHF
- | TRBJ2-3 | 15 | TRBV7-9 | TRBD2 | TGTGCCAGCAGCCCCGCGGGACTAGCAACAGATACGCAGTATTTT | CASSPAGLATDTQYF
- | TRBJ1-5 | 16 | TRBV5-1 | TRBD1 | TGCGCCAGCAGTCCTGGACAGGGGGCCATCAATCAGCCCCAGCATTTT | CASSPGQGAINQPQHF
- | TRBJ1-3 | 12 | TRBV9 | - | TGTGCCAGCAGCGTAGGTGGAAACACCATATATTTT | CASSVGGNTIYF
- | TRBJ2-5 | 11 | TRBV29-1 | - | TGCAGCGTTGACCCAGGAGAGACCCAGTACTTC | CSVDPGETQYF
- | TRBJ1-3 | 14 | TRBV25-1 | - | TGTGCCAGCAGTTCTGAGTGGGCTGGAAACACCATATATTTT | CASSSEWAGNTIYF
- | TRBJ1-1 | 18 | TRBV7-9 | TRBD1 | TGTGCCAGCAGCTCGACCCCCGGGACAGGAGGATTGAACACTGAAGCTTTCTTT | CASSSTPGTGGLNTEAFF
- | TRBJ2-1 | 15 | TRBV4-1 | - | TGCGCCAGCAGCCAAGGGTCCGGCGGTAACAATGAGCAGTTCTTC | CASSQGSGGNNEQFF
- | TRBJ2-2 | 18 | TRBV4-1 | - | TGCGCCAGCAGCCAAGATTCGTGGACCCCCGGTAACACCGGGGAGCTGTTTTTT | CASSQDSWTPGNTGELFF
- | TRBJ2-5 | 15 | TRBV4-2 | - | TGTGCCAGCAGCCAATGGGGGGTAGGCGAAGAGACCCAGTACTTC | CASSQWGVGEETQYF
- | TRBJ2-5 | 13 | TRBV6-1 | - | TGTGCCAGCAGTCCCCCGGGTCAGGAGACCCAGTACTTC | CASSPPGQETQYF
- | TRBJ2-7 | 14 | TRBV9 | TRBD1 | TGTGCCAGCAGCGACCGGGACAGGGGCTACGAGCAGTACTTC | CASSDRDRGYEQYF
- | TRBJ1-2 | 13 | TRBV6-5 | - | TGTGCCAGCAGTTACGGCGGGAACTATGGCTACACCTTC | CASSYGGNYGYTF
- | TRBJ1-1 | 14 | TRBV6-1 | TRBD1 | TGTGCCAGCAGCTCAGGGGGCCTCGACACTGAAGCTTTCTTT | CASSSGGLDTEAFF
few | TRBJ2-7 | 15 | TRBV11-2 | - | TGTGCCAGCAGCTTAGAGTCAGGGGCTTCCTACGAGCAGTACTTC | CASSLESGASYEQYF
- | TRBJ2-1 | 17 | TRBV4-2 | TRBD2 | TGTGCCAGCAGCCAAAGACTAGCGGGGGGAACCTACAATGAGCAGTTCTTC | CASSQRLAGGTYNEQFF
- | TRBJ2-2 | 11 | TRBV29-1 | - | TGCAGCGTTAAGGACCCCGGGGAGCTGTTTTTT | CSVKDPGELFF
- | TRBJ2-7 | 11 | TRBV19 | - | TGTGCCAGTATTGTCGCTTACGAGCAGTACTTC | CASIVAYEQYF
- | TRBJ2-6 | 15 | TRBV5-1 | - | TGCGCCAGCAGCTGGAGGACAGCTGGGGCCAACGTCCTGACTTTC | CASSWRTAGANVLTF
- | TRBJ1-2 | 12 | TRBV9 | TRBD1 | TGTGCCAGCAGCGTAACAGGGGAGGGCTACACCTTC | CASSVTGEGYTF
- | TRBJ1-1 | 12 | TRBV5-1 | - | TGCGCCAGCAGCTATTCAAACACTGAAGCTTTCTTT | CASSYSNTEAFF
- | TRBJ2-3 | 14 | TRBV7-8 | - | TGTGCCAGCAGCTTAGCCGGGGGCACAGATACGCAGTATTTT | CASSLAGGTDTQYF
- | TRBJ2-3 | 15 | TRBV7-9 | TRBD2 | TGTGCCAGCAGGGTTGTGCGGGGGACCACAGATACGCAGTATTTT | CASRVVRGTTDTQYF
few | TRBJ1-2 | 15 | TRBV6-1 | - | TGTGCCAGCAGTGAAGGGGAGAATACTAACTATGGCTACACCTTC | CASSEGENTNYGYTF
- | TRBJ2-1 | 12 | TRBV29-1 | TRBD2 | TGCAGCGGTAGCGGGGGGGGCAATGAGCAGTTCTTC | CSGSGGGNEQFF
- | TRBJ1-5 | 15 | TRBV15 | - | TGTGCCACCAGCAGAGATTTACAAGGTGATCAGCCCCAGCATTTT | CATSRDLQGDQPQHF
few | TRBJ2-6 | 15 | TRBV9 | - | TGTGCCAGCAGCGTAGCAGGGGCTGGGGCCAACGTCCTGACTTTC | CASSVAGAGANVLTF
few | TRBJ1-2 | 13 | TRBV30 | TRBD1 | TGTGCCTGGAGGCAGGGGGTTAACTATGGCTACACCTTC | CAWRQGVNYGYTF
- | TRBJ1-2 | 12 | TRBV30 | TRBD1 | TGTGCCTGGAACCCGGGACAGGGGAGCTACACCTTC | CAWNPGQGSYTF
- | TRBJ2-2 | 16 | TRBV9 | - | TGTGCCAGCAGCGTTCATCCGAGCTCGAGCGACGGGGAGCTGTTTTTT | CASSVHPSSSDGELFF
few | TRBJ1-4 | 17 | TRBV7-9 | TRBD1 | TGTGCCAGCAGCTTAGGCGTTGGCGGGACAGGGGATGAAAAACTGTTTTTT | CASSLGVGGTGDEKLFF
few | TRBJ2-7 | 14 | TRBV29-1 | TRBD1 | TGCAGCGTTGAAAATAGACAGGGGACCTACGAGCAGTACTTC | CSVENRQGTYEQYF
few | TRBJ2-5 | 14 | TRBV4-1 | - | TGCGCCAGCAGCCCACAGGGTAACCAAGAGACCCAGTACTTC | CASSPQGNQETQYF
- | TRBJ1-2 | 13 | TRBV19 | - | TGTGCCGCCCAACCGGGGGGGCGCGGTGGCTACACCTTC | CAAQPGGRGGYTF
- | TRBJ2-1 | 14 | TRBV27 | - | TGTGCCAGCAGTGTCGGTTACTCCTACAATGAGCAGTTCTTC | CASSVGYSYNEQFF
few | TRBJ1-1 | 15 | TRBV5-6 | - | TGTGCCAGCAGCTTGTTTCTCGGGGCGAACACTGAAGCTTTCTTT | CASSLFLGANTEAFF
- | TRBJ2-7 | 13 | TRBV7-9 | - | TGTGCCAGCAGCTTTTGGGACAACTACGAGCAGTACTTC | CASSFWDNYEQYF